Listed below are T cell receptor beta chains from one sample, sequenced in a study of shared clonotypes between healthy human individuals. Sequenced by immunoSEQ multiplex PCR; TCRdb stores in-frame clones only, minus some. Of about 1 million clones in the sample, 75% are singletons; the top ten hold about 1.5%. Sequencing used memory CD4+ T cells sorted from blood. The receptor source for this set is a man in his late teens or twenties in good health. CDR3s include the opening cysteine and the closing phenylalanine or tryptophan. Some rows mark clone size as missing; the rest say once, few, many or name a class of expanded clone.

clone size	V gene	CDR3 protein
few	TRBV5-4	CASSPMGGKYQETQYF
-	TRBV27	CACWSAGGPPYEQYF
once	TRBV29-1	CSVVDSNQPQHF
-	TRBV25-1	CASSAKSGTGIYEQYF
few	TRBV6-6	CASSLGTTIQYF
many	TRBV11-2	CASRHWKEGLERVYEQYF
-	TRBV27	CASSAWTGKTPLHF
-	TRBV4-1	CASSQASSGRAYSNTGELFF
-	TRBV7-9	CASSLINGPSGEQYF
-	TRBV19	CASSRGQSYEQYF